This TCR beta chain was profiled in a study of blood T cells in healthy people across ages. Then a second PCR, running about 7 to 11 cycles, was carried out with a sample-barcoded 5' primer and a J-beta primer mix. Using its own MiXCR run on the 5' RACE reads, TCRdb lists one record per CDR3 protein. The table records 700,000 or so distinct CDR3 sequences, about 20% of them present only once. The sample holds a few counts of this clonotype. CDR1 is DFQATT and CDR2 is SNEGSKA in the germline V gene (reference sequence). V was cut by 0 bases and J by 0 bases, with 9 bases left in between. This CDR3 has 15 residues.

This clonotype was sampled from a man between 65 and 79 years old in good health. V usage is TRBV20-1 and J usage is TRBJ2-1; the D is unclear. Sequences were obtained from blood. The CDR3 reads CSARDLGSSYNEQFF. In nucleotides, the CDR3 is TGCAGTGCTAGAGATCTTGGAAGCTCCTACAATGAGCAGTTCTTC.